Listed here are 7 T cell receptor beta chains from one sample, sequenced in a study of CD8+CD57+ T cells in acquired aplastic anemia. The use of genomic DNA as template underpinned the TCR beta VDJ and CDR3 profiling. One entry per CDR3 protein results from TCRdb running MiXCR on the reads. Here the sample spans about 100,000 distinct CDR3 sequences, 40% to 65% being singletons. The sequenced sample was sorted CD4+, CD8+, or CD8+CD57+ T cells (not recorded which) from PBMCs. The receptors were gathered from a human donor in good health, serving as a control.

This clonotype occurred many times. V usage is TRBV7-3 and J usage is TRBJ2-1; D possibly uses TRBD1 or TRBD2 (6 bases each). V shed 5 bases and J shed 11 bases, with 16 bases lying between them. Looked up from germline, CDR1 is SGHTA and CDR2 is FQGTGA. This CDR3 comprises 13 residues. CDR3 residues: CASSLTTGAQQFF. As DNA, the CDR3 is TGTGCCAGCAGCCTCACCACGGGGGCTCAGCAGTTCTTC.

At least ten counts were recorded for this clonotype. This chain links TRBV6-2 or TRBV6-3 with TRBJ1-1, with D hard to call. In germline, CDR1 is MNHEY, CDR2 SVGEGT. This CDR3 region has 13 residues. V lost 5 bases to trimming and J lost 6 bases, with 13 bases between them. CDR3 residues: CASSPVDGAEAFF. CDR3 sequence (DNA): TGTGCCAGCAGTCCGGTAGACGGGGCTGAAGCTTTCTTT.

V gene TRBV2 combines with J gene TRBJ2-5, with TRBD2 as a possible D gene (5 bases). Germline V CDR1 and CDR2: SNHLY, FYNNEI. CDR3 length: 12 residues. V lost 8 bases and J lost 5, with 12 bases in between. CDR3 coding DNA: TGTGCCAGCCGGAGCGGCGGGGAGACCCAGTACTTC. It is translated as CASRSGGETQYF.

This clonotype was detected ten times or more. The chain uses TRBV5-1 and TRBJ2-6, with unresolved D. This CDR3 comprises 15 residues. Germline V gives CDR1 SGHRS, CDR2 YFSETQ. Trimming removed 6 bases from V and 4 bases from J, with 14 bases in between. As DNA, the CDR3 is TGCGCCAGCACCCAAGACAACTCCGGGGCCAACGTCCTGACTTTC. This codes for CASTQDNSGANVLTF.

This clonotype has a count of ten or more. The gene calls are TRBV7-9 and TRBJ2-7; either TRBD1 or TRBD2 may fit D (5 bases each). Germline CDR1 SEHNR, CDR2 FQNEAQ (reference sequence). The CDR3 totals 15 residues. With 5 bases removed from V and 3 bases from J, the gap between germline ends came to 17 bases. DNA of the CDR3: TGTGCCAGCAGCCCAACCCAGGGACCTCACTACGAGCAGTACTTC. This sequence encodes CASSPTQGPHYEQYF.

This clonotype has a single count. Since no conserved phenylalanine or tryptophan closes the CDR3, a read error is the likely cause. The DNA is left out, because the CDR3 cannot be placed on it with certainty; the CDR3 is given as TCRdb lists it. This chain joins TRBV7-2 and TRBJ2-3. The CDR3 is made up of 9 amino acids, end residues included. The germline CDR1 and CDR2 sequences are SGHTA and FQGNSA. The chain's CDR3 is CASSFTQDY.

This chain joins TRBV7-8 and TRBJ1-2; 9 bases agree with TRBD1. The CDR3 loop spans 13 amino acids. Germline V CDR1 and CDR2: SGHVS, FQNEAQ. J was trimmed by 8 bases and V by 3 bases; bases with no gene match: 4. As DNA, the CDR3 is TGTGCCAGCAGCTTCACAGGGGGCGAAGGCTACACCTTC. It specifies CASSFTGGEGYTF.